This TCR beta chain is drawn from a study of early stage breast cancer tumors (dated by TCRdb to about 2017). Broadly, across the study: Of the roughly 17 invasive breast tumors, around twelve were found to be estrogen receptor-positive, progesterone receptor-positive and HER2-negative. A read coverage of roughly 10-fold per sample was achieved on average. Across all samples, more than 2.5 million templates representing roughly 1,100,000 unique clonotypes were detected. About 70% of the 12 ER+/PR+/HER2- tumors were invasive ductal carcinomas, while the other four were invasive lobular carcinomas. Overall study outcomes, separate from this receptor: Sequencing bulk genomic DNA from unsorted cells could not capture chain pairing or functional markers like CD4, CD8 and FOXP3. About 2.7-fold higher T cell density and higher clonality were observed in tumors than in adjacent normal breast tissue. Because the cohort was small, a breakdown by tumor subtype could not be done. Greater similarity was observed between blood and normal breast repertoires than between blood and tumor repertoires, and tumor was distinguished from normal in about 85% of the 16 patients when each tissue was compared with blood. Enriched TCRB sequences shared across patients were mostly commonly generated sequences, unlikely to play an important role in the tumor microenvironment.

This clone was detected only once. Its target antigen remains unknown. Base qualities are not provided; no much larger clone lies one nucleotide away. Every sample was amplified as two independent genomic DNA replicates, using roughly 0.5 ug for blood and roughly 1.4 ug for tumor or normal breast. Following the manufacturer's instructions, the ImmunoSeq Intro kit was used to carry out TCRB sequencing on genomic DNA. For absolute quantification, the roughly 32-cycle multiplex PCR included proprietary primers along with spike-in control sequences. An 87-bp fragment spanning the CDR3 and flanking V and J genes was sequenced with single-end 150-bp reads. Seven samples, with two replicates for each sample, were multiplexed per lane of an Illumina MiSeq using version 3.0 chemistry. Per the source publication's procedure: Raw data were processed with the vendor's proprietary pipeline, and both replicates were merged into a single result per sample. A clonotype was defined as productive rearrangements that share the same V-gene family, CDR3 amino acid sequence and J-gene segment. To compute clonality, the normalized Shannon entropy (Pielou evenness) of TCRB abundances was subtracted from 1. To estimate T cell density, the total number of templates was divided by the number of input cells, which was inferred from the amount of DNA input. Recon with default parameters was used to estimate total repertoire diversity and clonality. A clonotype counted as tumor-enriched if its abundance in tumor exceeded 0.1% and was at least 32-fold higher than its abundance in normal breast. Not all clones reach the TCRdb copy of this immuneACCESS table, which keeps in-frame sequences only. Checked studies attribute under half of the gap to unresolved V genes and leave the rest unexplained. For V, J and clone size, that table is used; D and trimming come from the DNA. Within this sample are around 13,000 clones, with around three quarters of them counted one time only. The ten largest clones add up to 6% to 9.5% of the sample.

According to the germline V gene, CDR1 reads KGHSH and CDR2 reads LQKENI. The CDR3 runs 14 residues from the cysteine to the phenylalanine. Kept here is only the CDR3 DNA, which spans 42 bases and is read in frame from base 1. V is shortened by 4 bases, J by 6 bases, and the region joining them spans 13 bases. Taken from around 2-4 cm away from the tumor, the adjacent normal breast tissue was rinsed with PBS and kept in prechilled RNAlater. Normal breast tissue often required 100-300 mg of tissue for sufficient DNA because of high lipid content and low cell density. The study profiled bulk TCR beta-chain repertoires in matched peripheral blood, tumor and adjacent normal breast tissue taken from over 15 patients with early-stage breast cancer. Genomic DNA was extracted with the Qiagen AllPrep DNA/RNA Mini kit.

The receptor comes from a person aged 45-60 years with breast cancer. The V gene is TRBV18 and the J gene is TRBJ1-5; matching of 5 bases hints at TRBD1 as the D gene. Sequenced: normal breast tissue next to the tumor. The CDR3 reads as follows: CASSRGERGQPQHF. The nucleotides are TGTGCCAGCTCACGGGGGGAACGGGGTCAGCCCCAGCATTTT. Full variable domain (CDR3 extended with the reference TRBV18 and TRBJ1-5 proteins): NAGVMQNPRHLVRRRGQEARLRCSPMKGHSHVYWYRQLPEEGLKFMVYLQKENIIDESGMPKERFSAEFPKEGPSILRIQQVVRGDSAAYFCASSRGERGQPQHFGDGTRLSIL.